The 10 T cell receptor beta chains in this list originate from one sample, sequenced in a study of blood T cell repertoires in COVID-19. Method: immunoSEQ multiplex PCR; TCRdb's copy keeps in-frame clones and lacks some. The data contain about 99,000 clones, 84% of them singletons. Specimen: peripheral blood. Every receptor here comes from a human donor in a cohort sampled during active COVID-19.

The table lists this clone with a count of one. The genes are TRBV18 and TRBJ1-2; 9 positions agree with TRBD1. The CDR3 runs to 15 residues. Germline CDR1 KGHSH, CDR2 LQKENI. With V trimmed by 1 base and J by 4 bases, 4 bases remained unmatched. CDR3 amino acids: CASSPRGQGSYGYTF. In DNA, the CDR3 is TGTGCCAGCTCACCACGAGGACAGGGGAGCTATGGCTACACCTTC.

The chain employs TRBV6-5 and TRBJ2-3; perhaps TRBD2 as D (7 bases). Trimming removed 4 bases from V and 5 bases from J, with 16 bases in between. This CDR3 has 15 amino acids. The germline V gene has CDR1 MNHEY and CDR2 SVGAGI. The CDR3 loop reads CASSSQGGGGDTQYF. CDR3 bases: TGTGCCAGCAGTTCACAGGGCGGCGGGGGAGATACGCAGTATTTT.

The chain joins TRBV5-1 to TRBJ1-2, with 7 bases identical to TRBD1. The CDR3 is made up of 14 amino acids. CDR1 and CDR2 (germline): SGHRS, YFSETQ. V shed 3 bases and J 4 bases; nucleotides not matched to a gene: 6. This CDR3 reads CASSSEGTAYGYTF. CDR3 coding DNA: TGCGCCAGCAGCTCGGAGGGGACAGCCTATGGCTACACCTTC.

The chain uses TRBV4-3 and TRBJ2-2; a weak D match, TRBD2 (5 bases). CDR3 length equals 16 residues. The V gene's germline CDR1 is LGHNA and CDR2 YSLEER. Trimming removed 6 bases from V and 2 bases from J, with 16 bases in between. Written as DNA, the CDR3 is TGCGCCAGCAGTCCCAGGTCGGGATTCAACACCGGGGAGCTGTTTTTT. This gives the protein CASSPRSGFNTGELFF.

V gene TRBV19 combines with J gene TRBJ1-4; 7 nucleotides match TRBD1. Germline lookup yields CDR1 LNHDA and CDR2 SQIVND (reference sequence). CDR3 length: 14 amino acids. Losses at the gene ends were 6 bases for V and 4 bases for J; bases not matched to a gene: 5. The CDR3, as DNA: TGTGCCAGTAGCAGGGACAGTAATAATGAAAAACTGTTTTTT. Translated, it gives CASSRDSNNEKLFF.

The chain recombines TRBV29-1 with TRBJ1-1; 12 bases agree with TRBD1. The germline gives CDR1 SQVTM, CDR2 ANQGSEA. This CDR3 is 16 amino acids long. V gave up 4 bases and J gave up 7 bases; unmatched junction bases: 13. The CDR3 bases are TGCAGCGTTGGCGGGGGGACAGGGGGCCGGCAGGGTGAAGCTTTCTTT. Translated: CSVGGGTGGRQGEAFF.

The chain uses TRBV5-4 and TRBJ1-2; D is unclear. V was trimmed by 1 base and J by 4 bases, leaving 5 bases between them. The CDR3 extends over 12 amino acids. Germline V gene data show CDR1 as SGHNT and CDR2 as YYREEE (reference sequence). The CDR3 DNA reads TGTGCCAGCAGCTTGCCAGGCTATGGCTACACCTTC. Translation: CASSLPGYGYTF. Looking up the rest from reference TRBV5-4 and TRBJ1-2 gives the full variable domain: ETGVTQSPTHLIKTRGQQVTLRCSSQSGHNTVSWYQQALGQGPQFIFQYYREEENGRGNFPPRFSGLQFPNYSSELNVNALELDDSALYLCASSLPGYGYTFGSGTRLTVV.

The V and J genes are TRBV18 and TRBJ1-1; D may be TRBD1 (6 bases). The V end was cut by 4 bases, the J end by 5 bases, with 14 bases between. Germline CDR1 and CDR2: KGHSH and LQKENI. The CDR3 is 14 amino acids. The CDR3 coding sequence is TGTGCCAGCTCACTAAAACCAGGGGAAACTGAAGCTTTCTTT. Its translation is CASSLKPGETEAFF.

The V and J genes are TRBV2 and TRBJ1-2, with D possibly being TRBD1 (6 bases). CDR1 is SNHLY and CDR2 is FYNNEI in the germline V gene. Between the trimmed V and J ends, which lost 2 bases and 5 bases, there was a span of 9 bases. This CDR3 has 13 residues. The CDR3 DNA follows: TGTGCCAGCAGTGAAAACAGGGATTATGGCTACACCTTC. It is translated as CASSENRDYGYTF.

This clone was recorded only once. The CDR3 loop reads CASSLGQGAEGGYTF. The CDR3 DNA reads TGCGCCAGCAGCTTGGGACAGGGGGCAGAGGGAGGCTACACCTTC. V and J are TRBV5-1 and TRBJ1-2; 10 bases match TRBD1. J gave up 8 bases and V 0 bases, and 7 bases lay outside the gene matches. Looked up from germline, CDR1 is SGHRS and CDR2 is YFSETQ. The CDR3 consists of 15 residues.